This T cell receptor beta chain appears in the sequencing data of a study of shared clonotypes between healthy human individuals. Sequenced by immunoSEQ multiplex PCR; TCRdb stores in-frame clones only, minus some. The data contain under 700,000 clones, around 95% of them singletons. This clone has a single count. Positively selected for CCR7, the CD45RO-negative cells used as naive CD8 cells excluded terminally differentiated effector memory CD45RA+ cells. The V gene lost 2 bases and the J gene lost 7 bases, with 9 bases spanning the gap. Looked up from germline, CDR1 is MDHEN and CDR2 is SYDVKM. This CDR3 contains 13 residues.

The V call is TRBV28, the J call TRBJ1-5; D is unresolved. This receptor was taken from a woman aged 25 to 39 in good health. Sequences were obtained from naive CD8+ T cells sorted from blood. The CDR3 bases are TGTGCCAGCAGTTTACTGAGTGGCCAGCCCCAGCATTTT. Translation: CASSLLSGQPQHF.